This T cell receptor beta chain was documented in a study of human T cells and chemical hapten exposure. Across the study: Per-sample variation in TCR yield stemmed mainly from small pooled library volume differences.

Deletions cut 2 bases from V and 1 base from J, with 23 bases between. The CDR3 contains 18 residues. Germline V gene data show CDR1 as SQVTM and CDR2 as ANQGSEA. This clonotype was recorded at least ten times. Antigen: not known. Each cDNA molecule in the library carried unique molecular identifiers. Source study methods: Individual samples carried between roughly 23,224 and 700,000 TCRs, with 85,000 to 100,000 as the median. A single record per CDR3 protein comes from TCRdb applying MiXCR to the 5' RACE reads. The V and J calls follow TCRdb's processing rather than the paper's. The sample lists approximately 150,000 distinct CDR3 sequences, around 4.4% occurring once. The study extracted total RNA from unfractionated whole blood. Findings and caveats of the study: Unchanged with DPC sensitization were TCRs above 1 in 1000 frequency.

This receptor was identified in a female donor in good health. The rearrangement joins TRBV29-1 to TRBJ1-1, with D possibly matching TRBD1 (5 bases). In DNA form, the CDR3 reads TGCAGCGTTGAATCTACGGGGCGGTCCCCCGTCGGGAACACTGAAGCTTTCTTT. This sequence encodes CSVESTGRSPVGNTEAFF.